The entry that follows covers one T cell receptor (beta chain) sequence. CD4+ cell separation produced CD45RA+ naive and CD45RA-negative memory subsets. This table comes from immunoSEQ multiplex PCR, and its TCRdb copy is limited to in-frame clones, with some not included. The sample yields about 360,000 clones, 70% to 75% seen once. CDR1 GTSNPN and CDR2 SVGIG come from the germline V gene (reference sequence). V lost 3 bases and J 5 bases, leaving 10 bases between the germline ends. The CDR3 has 13 amino acids. The sample belongs to a study of shared clonotypes between healthy human individuals. The rearrangement links TRBV30 to TRBJ1-4, with D possibly being TRBD1 (5 bases). The source material was memory CD4+ T cells sorted from blood. Subset: CD45RA-negative fraction. The TCR was taken from a man aged 25-45 years in good health. The CDR3 bases are TGTGCCTGGAGAGGGGCAGGGAATGAAAAACTGTTTTTT. It specifies CAWRGAGNEKLFF.